The 23 T cell receptor beta chains reported below all come from one sample, sequenced in a study of T cell repertoires in cytomegalovirus infection. Their specific antigens are unknown. TCRdb fed the reads into MiXCR, producing one record per CDR3 protein. The table includes about 100,000 distinct CDR3 sequences, roughly 40% detected once. The source material was CD8+ T cells from cultured PBMCs, sampled from culture after CMV antigen stimulation. Receptors were obtained from a human donor in good health (CMV status not recorded). Some clones in this sample may be carry-over from other donors' samples.

A remark on this clonotype: The junction differs from germline at one of its ends, possibly a read error. The chain employs TRBV7-4 and TRBJ2-1, with 10 bases matching TRBD1. Germline CDR1 is SGHVT and CDR2 is SQSDAQ. This CDR3 comprises 14 residues. CDR3 in DNA: TGTACCAGCAGCGCCAGGGACAGGGGTAATGAGCAGTTCTTC. This codes for CTSSARDRGNEQFF.

This clonotype was seen at least ten times. CDR3 residues: CASSLVVSGGPVSYEQYF. CDR3 DNA: TGTGCCAGCAGCTTAGTGGTTAGCGGGGGGCCTGTCTCCTACGAGCAGTACTTC. The chain employs TRBV7-8 and TRBJ2-7, with 10 positions matching TRBD2. Trimming removed 1 base from V and 0 bases from J; junction bases left unmatched: 9. Germline CDR1 SGHVS, CDR2 FQNEAQ. CDR3 size: 18 residues. The entire variable domain, with the rest obtained from reference TRBV7-8 and TRBJ2-7, is as follows: GAGVSQSPRYKVAKRGQDVALRCDPISGHVSLFWYQQALGQGPEFLTYFQNEAQLDKSGLPSDRFFAERPEGSVSTLKIQRTQQEDSAVYLCASSLVVSGGPVSYEQYFGPGTRLTVT.

In nucleotides, the CDR3 is TGTGCCAGCAGCCCAGCTCCATTTAAGGAGCTGTTTTTT. Translated: CASSPAPFKELFF. V is TRBV7-6 and J is TRBJ2-2; no firm D call. Trimming took off 5 bases at V and 10 bases at J, with 14 bases between the two ends. This CDR3 is built from 13 residues. Germline V gene data show CDR1 as SGHVS and CDR2 as FNYEAQ.

This clonotype was seen ten or more times. The CDR3, as DNA: TGTGCCAGCAGTTTGAGGCTTCTCACCGGGGAGCTGTTTTTT. This codes for CASSLRLLTGELFF. The chain has TRBV28 and TRBJ2-2; no firm D call. This CDR3 contains 14 residues. CDR1 is MDHEN, CDR2 SYDVKM, per germline. Trimming took off 3 bases at V and 4 bases at J, with 9 bases between the two ends.

The V gene is TRBV14, the J gene TRBJ2-3; the D gene is possibly TRBD2 (5 bases). From germline, CDR1 is SGHDN and CDR2 FVKESK. With 4 bases removed from V and 0 bases from J, the gap between germline ends came to 23 bases. This CDR3 is built from 19 residues. The CDR3 is CASSPHGPWAGGSTDTQYF. The CDR3, as DNA: TGTGCCAGCAGCCCACACGGCCCATGGGCGGGCGGTAGCACAGATACGCAGTATTTT.

This clonotype was recorded many times. V gene TRBV7-2 combines with J gene TRBJ2-2; possibly TRBD2 for D (7 bases). Looked up from germline, CDR1 is SGHTA and CDR2 is FQGNSA. Between the trimmed V and J ends, which lost 5 bases and 6 bases, there was a span of 16 bases. The CDR3 runs to 15 residues. The CDR3: CASSPLGGAAGELFF. The CDR3 DNA sequence: TGTGCCAGCAGCCCCTTGGGGGGGGCGGCCGGGGAGCTGTTTTTT. Together with reference TRBV7-2 and TRBJ2-2, the CDR3 gives the full variable domain: GAGVSQSPSNKVTEKGKDVELRCDPISGHTALYWYRQSLGQGLEFLIYFQGNSAPDKSGLPSDRFSAERTGGSVSTLTIQRTQQEDSAVYLCASSPLGGAAGELFFGEGSRLTVL.

The chain employs TRBV20-1 and TRBJ2-2; 7 positions agree with TRBD1. The length of the CDR3 is 13 residues. V dropped 6 bases and J dropped 1; count of bases not matched to a gene: 2. Germline CDR1 DFQATT, CDR2 SNEGSKA (reference sequence). The CDR3 bases are TGCAGTGCCCGGACAGGGAACACCGGGGAGCTGTTTTTT. Protein sequence: CSARTGNTGELFF.

The chain links TRBV12-3 or TRBV12-4 to TRBJ2-7; D is possibly TRBD2 (6 bases). The V end was cut by 1 base, the J end by 3 bases, with 10 bases between. This CDR3 has 14 residues. Here the CDR3 reads CASSLGGDLYEQYF. For the CDR3, the DNA is TGTGCCAGCAGTTTAGGCGGGGATCTCTACGAGCAGTACTTC.

This clonotype was counted only a few times. V and J are TRBV7-2 and TRBJ1-2, with 8 bases that match TRBD1. Per the germline V gene, CDR1 is SGHTA and CDR2 is FQGNSA. CDR3 length equals 14 residues. With V trimmed by 5 bases and J by 5 bases, 7 bases remained unmatched. The CDR3 bases are TGTGCCAGCAGCCCCCTCGGGACAGGTTATGGCTACACCTTC. Encoded protein: CASSPLGTGYGYTF.

The rearrangement joins TRBV7-2 to TRBJ2-7; TRBD2 aligns across 11 bases. V trimming: 5 bases; J trimming: 4 bases; junction bases outside the gene matches: 7. The CDR3 length is 15 residues. Per germline, CDR1 SGHTA and CDR2 FQGNSA. CDR3 loop: CASSATSGGLYEQYF. The CDR3 DNA reads TGTGCCAGCAGCGCCACTAGCGGGGGCCTTTACGAGCAGTACTTC.

The rearrangement uses TRBV7-9 and TRBJ2-1; D not resolved. CDR3 size: 11 residues. The ends were cut back, 3 bases at V and 9 bases at J, with 6 bases in the middle. Germline values: CDR1 SEHNR, CDR2 FQNEAQ (reference sequence). In DNA, the CDR3 is TGTGCCAGCAGCTTTGAGGTTGAGCAGTTCTTC. Amino acid sequence: CASSFEVEQFF. Variable domain in full (rest from reference TRBV7-9 and TRBJ2-1): DTGVSQNPRHKITKRGQNVTFRCDPISEHNRLYWYRQTLGQGPEFLTYFQNEAQLEKSRLLSDRFSAERPKGSFSTLEIQRTEQGDSAMYLCASSFEVEQFFGPGTRLTVL.

At least ten counts were recorded for this clonotype. This chain connects TRBV7-2 to TRBJ2-7; TRBD2 matches 7 bases. Germline V gene data show CDR1 as SGHTA and CDR2 as FQGNSA. Trimming took 3 bases from V and 3 from J; bases not matched to a gene: 5. The CDR3 has 14 residues. DNA for the CDR3: TGTGCCAGCAGCTTCCCGGGGGGTCACTACGAGCAGTACTTC. It yields the protein CASSFPGGHYEQYF.

This rearrangement joins TRBV5-6 to TRBJ2-7; maybe TRBD1 (6 bases). V was pared by 0 bases and J by 1 base, with 17 bases between. CDR3 size: 17 residues. The V gene's germline CDR1 is SGHDT and CDR2 YYEEEE. In DNA, the CDR3 is TGTGCCAGCAGCTTGGGGGGTACGTTGGACAGTTCCTACGAGCAGTACTTC. It is translated as CASSLGGTLDSSYEQYF.

This chain joins TRBV28 and TRBJ2-3; D is uncertain. The V gene's germline CDR1 is MDHEN and CDR2 SYDVKM. The CDR3 covers 14 residues. V was cut by 7 bases and J by 1 base, with 12 bases left in between. The CDR3 sequence: CASTPIDRTDTQYF. The CDR3 bases are TGTGCCAGCACCCCAATAGACCGCACAGATACGCAGTATTTT. The full variable domain, completed using reference TRBV28 and TRBJ2-3, is DVKVTQSSRYLVKRTGEKVFLECVQDMDHENMFWYRQDPGLGLRLIYFSYDVKMKEKGDIPEGYSVSREKKERFSLILESASTNQTSMYLCASTPIDRTDTQYFGPGTRLTVL.

The J gene is TRBJ2-3, the V gene TRBV2; D possibly corresponds to TRBD1 (7 bases). CDR1 and CDR2 (germline): SNHLY, FYNNEI. The CDR3 contains 14 residues. The ends were cut back, 5 bases at V and 6 bases at J, with 15 bases in the middle. CDR3 loop: CASSLPTGRDTQYF. In DNA, the CDR3 is TGTGCCAGCAGTTTACCGACAGGGAGGGATACGCAGTATTTT.

In this sample, this clonotype turned up a few times. The chain carries TRBV7-2 and TRBJ2-1; D is undetermined. The V end was cut by 4 bases, the J end by 9 bases, with 10 bases between. Per the germline V gene, CDR1 is SGHTA and CDR2 is FQGNSA. The CDR3 has 12 amino acids. This chain's CDR3 is CASSSGQIEQFF. CDR3 bases: TGTGCCAGCAGCTCCGGGCAGATTGAGCAGTTCTTC. Together with reference TRBV7-2 and TRBJ2-1, the CDR3 gives the full variable domain: GAGVSQSPSNKVTEKGKDVELRCDPISGHTALYWYRQSLGQGLEFLIYFQGNSAPDKSGLPSDRFSAERTGGSVSTLTIQRTQQEDSAVYLCASSSGQIEQFFGPGTRLTVL.

The rearrangement uses TRBV4-1 and TRBJ2-5; maybe TRBD1 (5 bases). The CDR3 covers 12 residues. V gave up 4 bases and J gave up 9 bases, with 12 bases separating them. From germline, CDR1 is MGHRA and CDR2 YSYEKL. The DNA of the CDR3 is TGCGCCAGCAGCCGACTCCAAGGGGCCCAGTACTTC. Translated, it gives CASSRLQGAQYF.

The chain uses TRBV7-3 and TRBJ2-3; a weak D match, TRBD1 (5 bases). CDR3 length equals 15 residues. With 4 bases removed from V and 2 bases from J, the gap between germline ends came to 13 bases. Germline V gene sequence: CDR1 SGHTA, CDR2 FQGTGA. The CDR3: CASSYTGDTTDTQYF. The CDR3 nucleotides read TGTGCCAGCAGCTATACAGGAGATACCACAGATACGCAGTATTTT.

This clonotype was recorded many times. V usage is TRBV7-8 and J usage is TRBJ1-5; D is undetermined. Trimming left V 0 bases short and J 3 bases short, with 3 bases between. The CDR3 spans 13 residues. Germline V gene lookup returns CDR1 SGHVS and CDR2 FQNEAQ. In DNA form, the CDR3 reads TGTGCCAGCAGCTTAGCACCCAATCAGCCCCAGCATTTT. Protein product: CASSLAPNQPQHF.

This clonotype turned up a few times. The chain carries TRBV12-3 or TRBV12-4 and TRBJ1-1, with D perhaps TRBD1 (5 bases). This CDR3 has 15 residues. V was cut by 7 bases and J by 5 bases, with 20 bases left in between. The CDR3 here is CASNPPRQGWTEAFF. In DNA, the CDR3 is TGTGCCAGCAACCCCCCGCGGCAGGGTTGGACTGAAGCTTTCTTT.

The V gene is TRBV19, the J gene TRBJ1-2; D is perhaps TRBD1 (5 bases). The CDR3 extends over 13 amino acids. V lost 7 bases and J lost 5, with 14 bases in between. CDR1 LNHDA and CDR2 SQIVND come from the germline V gene (reference sequence). The DNA for the CDR3 is TGTGCCAGTAACAGTGGGACCCAATATGGCTACACCTTC. Protein sequence: CASNSGTQYGYTF. Using reference TRBV19 and TRBJ1-2 for the parts outside the CDR3, the full variable domain is DGGITQSPKYLFRKEGQNVTLSCEQNLNHDAMYWYRQDPGQGLRLIYYSQIVNDFQKGDIAEGYSVSREKKESFPLTVTSAQKNPTAFYLCASNSGTQYGYTFGSGTRLTVV.

The rearrangement links TRBV7-9 to TRBJ2-3, with D unclear. Trimming cost V 6 bases and J 8 bases, with 12 bases left between them. Germline CDR1 SEHNR, CDR2 FQNEAQ (reference sequence). The CDR3 spans 12 residues. The DNA for the CDR3 is TGTGCCAGCAGTCTTCCTCCGTGTACGCAGTATTTT. This encodes CASSLPPCTQYF.

The chain uses TRBV7-8 and TRBJ2-3, with 8 positions matching TRBD2. With 6 bases clipped from V and 2 bases from J, the junction kept 7 bases outside the gene matches. CDR3 length: 15 amino acids. Germline V CDR1 and CDR2: SGHVS, FQNEAQ. The CDR3 DNA sequence: TGTGCCAGCAGATCCATAGCGGGGTACACAGATACGCAGTATTTT. This translates into CASRSIAGYTDTQYF. Drawing the rest from reference TRBV7-8 and TRBJ2-3, the complete variable domain is GAGVSQSPRYKVAKRGQDVALRCDPISGHVSLFWYQQALGQGPEFLTYFQNEAQLDKSGLPSDRFFAERPEGSVSTLKIQRTQQEDSAVYLCASRSIAGYTDTQYFGPGTRLTVL.